A selection of T cell receptor beta chains follows, all from one sample in a study of response to subunit inactivated influenza vaccine. MiXCR, run by TCRdb on the RT-PCR reads, gives a single entry per CDR3 protein. The data hold approximately 530,000 distinct CDR3 sequences, with approximately 7.2% observed a single time. The source was PBMCs from blood, collected less than 30 months after vaccination. The receptors were gathered from a man between 45 and 75 years old who received an inactivated influenza vaccine. Both conserved end residues are trimmed from each CDR3.

j_gene: TRBJ2-5
v_gene: TRBV2
CDR3aa: ASTLQGIGETQY

j_gene: TRBJ1-6
v_gene: TRBV5-1
CDR3aa: ASSLEQSYSPLH

j_gene: TRBJ2-3
v_gene: TRBV7-9
CDR3aa: ASSTQARDTQY

j_gene: TRBJ2-7
v_gene: TRBV7-9
CDR3aa: ASSLGHLYEQY

j_gene: TRBJ1-2
v_gene: TRBV7-2
CDR3aa: ASSLTMGPNYGYT

j_gene: TRBJ1-3
v_gene: TRBV11-2
CDR3aa: ASSLAGSGNTIY

j_gene: TRBJ2-1
v_gene: TRBV3-1
CDR3aa: ASSHAWRRRSYNEQF

j_gene: TRBJ2-2
v_gene: TRBV5-1
CDR3aa: ASSRTGRTNTGELF

j_gene: TRBJ2-7
v_gene: TRBV15
CDR3aa: ATSKLSGTSGVYEQY

j_gene: TRBJ2-1
v_gene: TRBV5-5
CDR3aa: ASSYTETSEF

j_gene: TRBJ1-4
v_gene: TRBV11-2
CDR3aa: ASSFPLGTPTNEKLF

j_gene: TRBJ2-2
v_gene: TRBV5-1
CDR3aa: ASSLPGLAGDSGTGELF

j_gene: TRBJ2-3
v_gene: TRBV6-1
CDR3aa: ASSPGTSGRLDTQY

j_gene: TRBJ1-6
v_gene: TRBV28
CDR3aa: ASSTGVGNSPLH

j_gene: TRBJ2-2
v_gene: TRBV10-3
CDR3aa: AISRTSGPFANTGELF

j_gene: TRBJ1-2
v_gene: TRBV24-1
CDR3aa: ATSDLRGDGYT

j_gene: TRBJ2-7
v_gene: TRBV9
CDR3aa: ASSPSLGQAYEQY

j_gene: TRBJ2-7
v_gene: TRBV7-9
CDR3aa: ASSSDRDGTYEQY

j_gene: TRBJ1-2
v_gene: TRBV20-1
CDR3aa: SASLGNFGYT

j_gene: TRBJ2-2
v_gene: TRBV20-1
CDR3aa: SASPGADTGELF

j_gene: TRBJ2-6
v_gene: TRBV11-2
CDR3aa: ASSLERPSGTSELSGANVLT

j_gene: TRBJ1-2
v_gene: TRBV6-6
CDR3aa: ASSYSGGLT

j_gene: TRBJ2-5
v_gene: TRBV20-1
CDR3aa: SARPGETQY

j_gene: TRBJ2-1
v_gene: TRBV3-1
CDR3aa: ASSHGTGIEQF

j_gene: TRBJ1-5
v_gene: TRBV6-1
CDR3aa: ASKNGQGGQPQH

j_gene: TRBJ2-7
v_gene: TRBV4-1
CDR3aa: ASSQVTGPYEQY

j_gene: TRBJ2-1
v_gene: TRBV7-2
CDR3aa: ASSYGTGVGNEQF

j_gene: TRBJ2-1
v_gene: TRBV5-6
CDR3aa: ASSYRTSAIHNEQF

j_gene: TRBJ1-5
v_gene: TRBV12-3/TRBV12-4
CDR3aa: ASSLSGNSNQPQH

j_gene: TRBJ2-5
v_gene: TRBV5-1
CDR3aa: ASSLVGAEETQY

j_gene: TRBJ2-1
v_gene: TRBV20-1
CDR3aa: SARPSGRNEQF

j_gene: TRBJ2-1
v_gene: TRBV20-1
CDR3aa: SARGLAGAAYNEQF

j_gene: TRBJ1-6
v_gene: TRBV11-2
CDR3aa: ASSFQQNSPLH

j_gene: TRBJ2-2
v_gene: TRBV6-1
CDR3aa: ATCRDRATGELF

j_gene: TRBJ2-5
v_gene: TRBV28
CDR3aa: ASSLVRGVVSGETQY

j_gene: TRBJ2-1
v_gene: TRBV9
CDR3aa: ASSVADYNEQF

j_gene: TRBJ2-3
v_gene: TRBV20-1
CDR3aa: SAMGVRRTDTQY

j_gene: TRBJ2-5
v_gene: TRBV20-1
CDR3aa: SAKAPLADQETQY

j_gene: TRBJ2-3
v_gene: TRBV7-2
CDR3aa: ASSRRGGTDTQY

j_gene: TRBJ2-3
v_gene: TRBV20-1
CDR3aa: SARVSLGQVVTDTQY

j_gene: TRBJ2-1
v_gene: TRBV5-1
CDR3aa: ASSTRTGAYNEQF

j_gene: TRBJ2-1
v_gene: TRBV20-1
CDR3aa: SAVGGSAYNEQF

j_gene: TRBJ2-1
v_gene: TRBV5-1
CDR3aa: ASSSDGNSYNEQF

j_gene: TRBJ1-1
v_gene: TRBV4-1
CDR3aa: ASSQDRTGGKAF

j_gene: TRBJ1-1
v_gene: TRBV3-1
CDR3aa: ASSQFNTEAF

j_gene: TRBJ2-1
v_gene: TRBV5-1
CDR3aa: ASSQTLGTSGYNEQF

j_gene: TRBJ2-7
v_gene: TRBV6-9
CDR3aa: AKPPGQNYEQY

j_gene: TRBJ1-2
v_gene: TRBV5-5
CDR3aa: ASSWRQGSGYT

j_gene: TRBJ1-2
v_gene: TRBV10-3
CDR3aa: AIDRGGLGYT

j_gene: TRBJ2-1
v_gene: TRBV14
CDR3aa: ASSRTGTSGNEQF

j_gene: TRBJ2-7
v_gene: TRBV5-1
CDR3aa: ASSRETSSYEQY

j_gene: TRBJ2-7
v_gene: TRBV5-8
CDR3aa: ASSLGTVDYEQY

j_gene: TRBJ1-4
v_gene: TRBV7-9
CDR3aa: ASSFVRDNEKLF

j_gene: TRBJ2-6
v_gene: TRBV24-1
CDR3aa: ATPTVISGANVLT